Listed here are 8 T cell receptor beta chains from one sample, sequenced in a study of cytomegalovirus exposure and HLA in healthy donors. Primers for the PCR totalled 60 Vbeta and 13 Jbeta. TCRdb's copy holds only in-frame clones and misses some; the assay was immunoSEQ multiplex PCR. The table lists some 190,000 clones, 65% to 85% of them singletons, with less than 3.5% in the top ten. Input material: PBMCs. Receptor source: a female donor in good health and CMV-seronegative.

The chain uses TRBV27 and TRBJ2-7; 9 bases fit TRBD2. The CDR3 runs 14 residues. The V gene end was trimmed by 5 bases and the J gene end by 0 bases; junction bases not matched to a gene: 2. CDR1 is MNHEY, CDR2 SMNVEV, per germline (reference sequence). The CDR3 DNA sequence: TGTGCCAGCAGTATAGCGGGAGTCTCCTACGAGCAGTACTTC. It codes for CASSIAGVSYEQYF.

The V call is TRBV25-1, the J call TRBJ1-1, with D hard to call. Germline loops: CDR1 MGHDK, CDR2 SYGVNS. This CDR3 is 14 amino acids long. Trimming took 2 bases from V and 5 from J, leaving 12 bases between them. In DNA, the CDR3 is TGTGCCAGCAGTGAAGCCGGGAGGAAGACTGAAGCTTTCTTT. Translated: CASSEAGRKTEAFF.

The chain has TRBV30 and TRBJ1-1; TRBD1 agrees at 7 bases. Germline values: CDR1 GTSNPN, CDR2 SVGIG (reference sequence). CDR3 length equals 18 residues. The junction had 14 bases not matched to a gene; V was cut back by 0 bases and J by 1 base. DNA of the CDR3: TGTGCCTGGAGTGTACGTCTGATTGGGACAGCTAGGAACACTGAAGCTTTCTTT. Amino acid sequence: CAWSVRLIGTARNTEAFF.

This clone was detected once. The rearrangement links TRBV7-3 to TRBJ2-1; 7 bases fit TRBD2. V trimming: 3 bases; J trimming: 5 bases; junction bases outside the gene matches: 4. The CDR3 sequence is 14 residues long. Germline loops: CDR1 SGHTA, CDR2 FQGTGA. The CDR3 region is CASSFLAGDNEQFF. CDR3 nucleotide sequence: TGTGCCAGCAGCTTTTTGGCGGGAGACAATGAGCAGTTCTTC.

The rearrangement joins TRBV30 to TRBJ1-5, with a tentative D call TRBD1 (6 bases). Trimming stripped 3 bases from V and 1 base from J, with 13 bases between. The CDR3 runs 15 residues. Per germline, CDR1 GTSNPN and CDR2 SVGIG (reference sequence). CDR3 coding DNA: TGTGCCTGGAGCGCCGGACAGCTAAGCAATCAGCCCCAGCATTTT. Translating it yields CAWSAGQLSNQPQHF.

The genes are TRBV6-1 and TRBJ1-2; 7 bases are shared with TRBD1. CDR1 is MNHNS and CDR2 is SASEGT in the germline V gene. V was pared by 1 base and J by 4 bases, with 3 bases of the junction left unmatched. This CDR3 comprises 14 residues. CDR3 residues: CASSEVGQVYGYTF. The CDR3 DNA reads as TGTGCCAGCAGTGAAGTAGGACAGGTCTATGGCTACACCTTC.

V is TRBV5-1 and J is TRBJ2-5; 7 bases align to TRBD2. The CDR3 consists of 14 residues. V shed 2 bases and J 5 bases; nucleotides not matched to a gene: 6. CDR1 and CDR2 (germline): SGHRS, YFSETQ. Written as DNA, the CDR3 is TGCGCCAGCAGCTTTGGACTAGGAGGGGAGACCCAGTACTTC. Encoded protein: CASSFGLGGETQYF.

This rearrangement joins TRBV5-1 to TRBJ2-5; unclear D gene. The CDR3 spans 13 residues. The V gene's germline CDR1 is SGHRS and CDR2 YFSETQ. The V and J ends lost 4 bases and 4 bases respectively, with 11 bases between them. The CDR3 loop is CASSRASSETQYF. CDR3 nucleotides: TGCGCCAGCAGCCGCGCGTCCTCAGAGACCCAGTACTTC.